This TCR beta chain was profiled in a study of T cells in Graves' hyperthyroidism and ophthalmopathy. Notes on this clonotype: A much larger clone differs by one base, so this may be a read error.

RNA transcripts served as the template for amplifying TCR beta CDR3 regions. Initially, a first-round RT-PCR of the TCR CDR3 employed the HTBI primer set. TCRdb itself ran the multiplex PCR reads through MiXCR, one entry per CDR3 protein. The profile shows around 480,000 distinct CDR3 sequences, 13% to 15% of them singletons. Patients between 18 and 65 years old had hyperthyroidism, newly diagnosed and lasting under 2 months. The PBMCs had their origin in around 9.1 ml of fresh peripheral blood. The source material was blood. The source of this sequence is a woman aged 18-30 years with Graves' hyperthyroidism.

The CDR3: CAISVGWTNEKLFF. The CDR3 nucleotides read TGTGCCATCAGTGTCGGGTGGACTAATGAAAAACTGTTTTTT. The rearrangement uses TRBV10-3 and TRBJ1-4; D not resolved. The CDR3 loop spans 14 amino acids. The germline gives CDR1 ENHRY, CDR2 SYGVKD. Between the trimmed V and J ends, which lost 4 bases and 2 bases, there was a span of 8 bases.